A single sample is the source of the 27 T cell receptor beta chains below, sequenced in a study of blood T cell repertoires in COVID-19. Assay used: immunoSEQ multiplex PCR; TCRdb lists only in-frame clones, some missing. The sample includes about 95,000 clones, roughly 80% of them seen just once. Sequencing used peripheral blood. These receptors all come from a man at least 80 years old with COVID-19, enrolled during active disease.

The chain couples TRBV9 to TRBJ1-2; TRBD1 aligns across 8 bases. CDR1 is SGDLS, CDR2 YYNGEE, per germline. CDR3 size: 14 residues. The V gene end was trimmed by 4 bases and the J gene end by 2 bases; junction bases not matched to a gene: 4. CDR3: CASSPTGENYGYTF. The CDR3 nucleotides are TGTGCCAGCAGCCCGACAGGGGAGAACTATGGCTACACCTTC.

The chain joins TRBV5-1 to TRBJ1-6, with unresolved D. The germline V gene encodes CDR1 SGHRS and CDR2 YFSETQ. The V end lost 1 base, the J end lost 1 base, and 6 bases lay between the germline ends. This CDR3 is 15 amino acids long. The CDR3 DNA is TGCGCCAGCAGCTTGCCCCAGTCCTATAATTCACCCCTCCACTTT. This translates into CASSLPQSYNSPLHF.

The V gene is TRBV19, the J gene TRBJ2-1, with 7 positions matching TRBD1. Germline CDR1 and CDR2: LNHDA and SQIVND (reference sequence). CDR3 size: 15 residues. Losses at the gene ends were 0 bases for V and 4 bases for J; bases not matched to a gene: 3. As DNA, the CDR3 is TGTGCCAGTAGTATAGAGGGACAGAGTTACAATGAGCAGTTCTTC. Translated: CASSIEGQSYNEQFF.

The V gene is TRBV7-2, the J gene TRBJ2-3, with D possibly TRBD2 on 6 matching bases. V lost 4 bases and J lost 1, with 15 bases in between. The CDR3 loop spans 16 amino acids. Germline V gene sequence: CDR1 SGHTA, CDR2 FQGNSA. The CDR3 reads CASSSRRGQGTDTQYF. The CDR3, as DNA: TGTGCCAGCAGCTCACGGAGGGGTCAAGGCACAGATACGCAGTATTTT.

The gene calls are TRBV7-6 and TRBJ1-4; D gene ambiguous. Trimming removed 3 bases at V and 7 bases at J, with 6 bases between. Germline CDR1 and CDR2: SGHVS and FNYEAQ. The CDR3 contains 12 residues. The DNA for the CDR3 is TGTGCCAGCAGCTTTCCTAGTGAAAAACTGTTTTTT. Amino acids: CASSFPSEKLFF.

By frequency in the sample, this clone is medium-sized. The V and J genes are TRBV6-5 and TRBJ2-2, with no clear D. The CDR3 is 12 amino acids. Per germline, CDR1 MNHEY and CDR2 SVGAGI. V dropped 5 bases and J dropped 7 bases, with 8 bases sitting between them. The CDR3 is CASSTRGGELFF. CDR3 nucleotide sequence: TGTGCCAGCAGTACCCGCGGCGGGGAGCTGTTTTTT.

V is TRBV30 and J is TRBJ1-4; D may be TRBD1 (5 bases). The V end was cut by 3 bases, the J end by 8 bases, with 16 bases between. CDR1 is GTSNPN, CDR2 SVGIG, per germline (reference sequence). The CDR3 is made up of 14 amino acids. CDR3 DNA: TGTGCCTGGAGACCAGGTTTGGCAGGGGAAAAACTGTTTTTT. Residues: CAWRPGLAGEKLFF. The complete variable domain, with remaining parts taken from reference TRBV30 and TRBJ1-4, reads SQTIHQWPATLVQPVGSPLSLECTVEGTSNPNLYWYRQAAGRGLQLLFYSVGIGQISSEVPQNLSASRPQDRQFILSSKKLLLSDSGFYLCAWRPGLAGEKLFFGSGTQLSVL.

The gene calls are TRBV11-2 and TRBJ2-3; TRBD2 might be the D (5 bases). The CDR3 length is 13 residues. Per the germline V gene, CDR1 is SGHAT and CDR2 is FQNNGV. The V and J ends lost 8 bases and 4 bases respectively, with 13 bases between them. This CDR3 is CASGKRYPDTQYF. CDR3 nucleotides: TGTGCCAGCGGGAAGCGGTACCCAGATACGCAGTATTTT.

The chain employs TRBV4-1 and TRBJ1-2, with D perhaps matching TRBD1 (6 bases). Germline CDR1 reads MGHRA; CDR2 reads YSYEKL. Trimming removed 3 bases from V and 5 bases from J, with 13 bases in between. This CDR3 contains 14 residues. This CDR3 reads CASSQTGAWYGYTF. DNA of the CDR3: TGCGCCAGCAGCCAGACAGGAGCCTGGTATGGCTACACCTTC.

The CDR3 nucleotides are TGTGCCAGCAGCCCCGGGACTAGCGGCACAGATACGCAGTATTTT. Its protein product is CASSPGTSGTDTQYF. The chain carries TRBV2 and TRBJ2-3; 10 nucleotides agree with TRBD2. Germline values: CDR1 SNHLY, CDR2 FYNNEI. Germline trimming cut 6 bases from V and 1 base from J; bases unmatched to any gene: 4. The CDR3 covers 15 residues.

The V call is TRBV7-6, the J call TRBJ1-6; 7 bases agree with TRBD1. CDR3 size: 15 residues. With 5 bases clipped from V and 8 bases from J, the junction kept 9 bases outside the gene matches. In germline, CDR1 is SGHVS, CDR2 FNYEAQ. This CDR3 reads CASSARQGADSPLHF. For the CDR3, the DNA is TGTGCCAGCAGCGCCAGACAGGGCGCGGATTCACCCCTCCACTTT.

This clone was counted many times. V gene TRBV7-9 combines with J gene TRBJ1-1, with D possibly matching TRBD1 (5 bases). Germline V lookup: CDR1 SEHNR, CDR2 FQNEAQ (reference sequence). CDR3 size: 18 residues. The germline V and J ends were trimmed by 1 base and 1 base, with 19 bases remaining between them. The CDR3 loop reads CASSLEIRAGWGNTEAFF. CDR3 nucleotide sequence: TGTGCCAGCAGCTTAGAAATCCGGGCAGGGTGGGGGAACACTGAAGCTTTCTTT.

This sequence joins TRBV4-3 and TRBJ2-4; TRBD1 matches 8 bases. The CDR3 is 14 residues long. Germline trimming cut 0 bases from V and 8 bases from J; bases unmatched to any gene: 3. From germline, CDR1 is LGHNA and CDR2 YSLEER. In DNA form, the CDR3 reads TGCGCCAGCAGCCAAGATTACAGGGGGTACATTCAGTACTTC. As protein: CASSQDYRGYIQYF.

This clone was recorded only once. The genes are TRBV18 and TRBJ2-6, with 9 nucleotides matching TRBD1. This CDR3 has 18 amino acids. The V gene end was trimmed by 1 base and the J gene end by 4 bases; junction bases not matched to a gene: 8. The germline CDR1 and CDR2 sequences are KGHSH and LQKENI. The CDR3 DNA reads as TGTGCCAGCTCACCACTCCGGACAGGGGAAAGCGGGGCCAACGTCCTGACTTTC. Its translation is CASSPLRTGESGANVLTF.

The J gene is TRBJ1-2, the V gene TRBV19, with 8 positions matching TRBD1. Germline lookup yields CDR1 LNHDA and CDR2 SQIVND (reference sequence). J lost 6 bases, V lost 6 bases, and 6 bases had no gene match. CDR3 size: 13 residues. Written as DNA, the CDR3 is TGTGCCAGTAGCGACAGGGGCTTCGATGGCTACACCTTC. This gives the protein CASSDRGFDGYTF.

This clone was detected once. This chain joins TRBV6-6 and TRBJ2-1, with D maybe TRBD2 (6 bases). V lost 6 bases and J lost 7, with 19 bases in between. Germline CDR1 and CDR2: MNHNY and SVGAGI (reference sequence). CDR3 length: 15 amino acids. This CDR3 reads CASSPGLSPGNEQFF. In nucleotides, the CDR3 is TGTGCCAGCAGCCCGGGACTCTCACCGGGGAATGAGCAGTTCTTC.

This chain connects TRBV6-5 to TRBJ1-6, with TRBD1 matching 7 bases. Germline CDR1 reads MNHEY; CDR2 reads SVGAGI. Trimming took 9 bases from V and 2 from J; bases not matched to a gene: 4. The CDR3 has 14 amino acids. This chain's CDR3 is CASDRAPYNSPLHF. Written as DNA, the CDR3 is TGTGCCAGTGACAGGGCCCCCTATAATTCACCCCTCCACTTT.

The chain combines TRBV3-1 (or the pseudogene TRBV3-2) with TRBJ2-2; TRBD1 matches at 8 bases. J lost 4 bases, V lost 2 bases, and 9 bases had no gene match. The CDR3 contains 17 residues. Germline V gene sequence: CDR1 LGHDT, CDR2 YNNKEL (reference sequence). For the CDR3, the DNA is TGTGCCAGCAGCCAAATTTTGGCACAGGGGGTCACCGGGGAGCTGTTTTTT. This codes for CASSQILAQGVTGELFF.

This clone was detected a few times. The CDR3 loop is CASSHKGQGPSEQYF. CDR3 in DNA: TGTGCCAGCAGTCATAAAGGACAGGGCCCTAGCGAGCAGTACTTC. This chain connects TRBV5-4 to TRBJ2-7, with 8 bases matching TRBD1. V lost 5 bases to trimming and J lost 6 bases; unmatched junction nucleotides: 13. Germline values: CDR1 SGHNT, CDR2 YYREEE (reference sequence). The CDR3 has 15 residues.

This clone has only a few counts. This rearrangement joins TRBV2 to TRBJ2-2; the match to TRBD2 covers 9 bases. Germline V lookup: CDR1 SNHLY, CDR2 FYNNEI. The CDR3 loop spans 15 amino acids. J gave up 1 base and V 7 bases, and 4 bases lay outside the gene matches. CDR3 region: CASTRAGGNTGELFF. CDR3 nucleotide sequence: TGTGCCAGCACCAGAGCGGGGGGGAACACCGGGGAGCTGTTTTTT.

The chain couples TRBV7-2 to TRBJ2-6, with TRBD2 as a possible D gene (5 bases). Trimming pared 5 bases from V and 0 bases from J, leaving 14 bases between. Germline V gene lookup returns CDR1 SGHTA and CDR2 FQGNSA. This CDR3 region has 17 residues. CDR3 sequence reads: CASSPGGGASGANVLTF. The CDR3 region has the DNA TGTGCCAGCAGCCCGGGCGGAGGAGCCTCTGGGGCCAACGTCCTGACTTTC.

This clone was counted a few times. The rearrangement joins TRBV2 to TRBJ1-2; a possible D gene is TRBD1 (5 bases). Trimming left V 11 bases short and J 7 bases short, with 20 bases between. The germline CDR1 and CDR2 sequences are SNHLY and FYNNEI. This CDR3 spans 13 amino acids. CDR3 in DNA: TGTGCCGCCCGTGGGGCATACTTTCGTGGCTACACCTTC. It codes for CAARGAYFRGYTF.

The rearrangement joins TRBV4-1 to TRBJ2-7, with 9 bases aligning to TRBD2. The CDR3 is 16 residues long. The ends lost 0 bases at V and 3 bases at J; junction bases unmatched: 6. Germline V gene data show CDR1 as MGHRA and CDR2 as YSYEKL. The CDR3 loop reads CASSQETSGNIYEQYF. DNA for the CDR3: TGCGCCAGCAGCCAAGAGACTAGCGGAAACATCTACGAGCAGTACTTC.

This chain joins TRBV24-1 and TRBJ1-2; D ambiguous. Trimming removed 3 bases from V and 4 bases from J, with 11 bases in between. There are 14 residues in the CDR3. Germline V gives CDR1 KGHDR, CDR2 SFDVKD. DNA for the CDR3: TGTGCCACCAGTGATCTAGCTCGGAGCTATGGCTACACCTTC. It is translated as CATSDLARSYGYTF.

The gene calls are TRBV25-1 and TRBJ1-2; D is unresolved. CDR3 length: 13 residues. The V gene lost 7 bases and the J gene lost 8 bases, with 17 bases spanning the gap. In germline, CDR1 is MGHDK, CDR2 SYGVNS. CDR3 nucleotide sequence: TGTGCCAGCACTCTCGGTGAACGGGAAGGCTACACCTTC. It yields the protein CASTLGEREGYTF.

V gene TRBV5-5 combines with J gene TRBJ2-7; a possible D gene is TRBD1 (5 bases). Germline V gene lookup returns CDR1 SGHKS and CDR2 YYEKEE (reference sequence). This CDR3 has 15 amino acids. The V end lost 4 bases, the J end lost 0 bases, and 14 bases lay between the germline ends. CDR3 amino acids: CASSVGASFSYEQYF. The DNA of the CDR3 is TGTGCCAGCAGCGTTGGGGCCAGCTTCTCCTACGAGCAGTACTTC.

This clone was found a few times. The CDR3 sequence is CAWSELSRAEAFF. DNA of the CDR3: TGTGCCTGGAGTGAGTTATCGAGGGCGGAAGCTTTCTTT. V is TRBV30 and J is TRBJ1-1; D not certain. The germline V gene has CDR1 GTSNPN and CDR2 SVGIG (reference sequence). V lost 1 base to trimming and J lost 8 bases, with 14 bases between them. This CDR3 comprises 13 residues. Full variable domain (rest looked up from reference TRBV30 and TRBJ1-1): SQTIHQWPATLVQPVGSPLSLECTVEGTSNPNLYWYRQAAGRGLQLLFYSVGIGQISSEVPQNLSASRPQDRQFILSSKKLLLSDSGFYLCAWSELSRAEAFFGQGTRLTVV.